The TCR beta chain described here comes from a study of cytomegalovirus exposure and HLA in healthy donors. General study findings and limits: The study assumed roughly uniform donor sequencing depth for presence/absence analyses. Most CMV-associated TCR beta chains appeared HLA-restricted in a later analysis.

About this clone itself: Its antigen is undetermined.

Trimming removed 4 bases from V and 7 bases from J; junction bases left unmatched: 10. CDR3 length equals 16 residues. Germline CDR1 SGHRS, CDR2 YFSETQ. Use of 60 Vbeta and 13 Jbeta primers characterized the PCR. TCRdb keeps only in-frame clones here, not all; method: immunoSEQ multiplex PCR. The sample lists 170,000 or so clones; about three quarters were seen once. Sequenced input: PBMCs. V gene TRBV5-1 combines with J gene TRBJ2-2; 10 bases agree with TRBD2. The receptor was derived from a woman aged 25-40 years in good health and CMV-seropositive. CDR3 nucleotides: TGCGCCAGCAGCACCGGACTAGCGGCTACGGGCGGGGAGCTGTTTTTT. Amino acids: CASSTGLAATGGELFF.